The 24 T cell receptor beta chains in this list originate from one sample, sequenced in a study of PD-L1 blockade in urothelial cancer (dated by TCRdb to about 2017). Libraries were prepared through the immunoSEQ multiplex PCR assay. In TCRdb, the immuneACCESS table is reduced to in-frame sequences with V and J assigned. These tables do not hold every clone; where another copy was compared, an unresolved V gene accounts for under half, and the others remain unexplained. The sample yields about 110,000 clones; over 75% were counted once. Together, the top ten hold 2% to 2.5% of the sample. Sequenced material: PBMCs, taken around atezolizumab (anti-PD-L1) treatment. The receptors come from a man aged 45-60 years with urothelial cancer.

Here the CDR3 reads CASKGLMNTGELFF. DNA for the CDR3: TGTGCCAGCAAGGGACTAATGAACACCGGGGAGCTGTTTTTT. This chain connects TRBV28 to TRBJ2-2; the match to TRBD2 covers 7 bases. The CDR3 contains 14 residues. Germline CDR1 is MDHEN and CDR2 is SYDVKM. V lost 7 bases and J lost 1; bases outside the gene matches: 3.

V gene TRBV6-5 combines with J gene TRBJ2-5, with TRBD2 identical over 11 bases. Germline assignment: CDR1 MNHEY and CDR2 SVGAGI. With V trimmed by 7 bases and J by 5 bases, 9 bases remained unmatched. CDR3 size: 15 residues. This chain's CDR3 is CASTLAGGPTETQYF. The CDR3 DNA is TGTGCCAGCACCTTAGCGGGAGGGCCTACGGAGACCCAGTACTTC.

This chain connects TRBV28 to TRBJ2-3, with a tentative D call TRBD2 (5 bases). Germline CDR1 is MDHEN and CDR2 is SYDVKM. The CDR3 sequence is 12 residues long. Trimming pared 6 bases from V and 2 bases from J, leaving 6 bases between. In DNA, the CDR3 is TGTGCCAGCAGCCGGGACACAGATACGCAGTATTTT. Amino acids: CASSRDTDTQYF.

This rearrangement joins TRBV11-2 to TRBJ2-3; the match to TRBD1 covers 9 bases. CDR1 is SGHAT, CDR2 FQNNGV, per germline. Germline trimming cut 6 bases from V and 6 bases from J; bases unmatched to any gene: 10. The length of the CDR3 is 15 residues. CDR3 nucleotide sequence: TGTGCCAGCAGTACCCCGGACAGGGGAGTGGATACGCAGTATTTT. Its translation is CASSTPDRGVDTQYF.

The V call is TRBV2, the J call TRBJ2-5; 7 nucleotides agree with TRBD2. CDR1 and CDR2 from the germline V gene are SNHLY and FYNNEI. The ends lost 3 bases at V and 4 bases at J; junction bases unmatched: 2. The CDR3 runs to 13 residues. CDR3 loop: CASSESGTETQYF. The CDR3 bases are TGTGCCAGCAGTGAGAGCGGGACAGAGACCCAGTACTTC. Based on the CDR3 plus reference TRBV2 and TRBJ2-5, the full variable domain is EPEVTQTPSHQVTQMGQEVILRCVPISNHLYFYWYRQILGQKVEFLVSFYNNEISEKSEIFDDQFSVERPDGSNFTLKIRSTKLEDSAMYFCASSESGTETQYFGPGTRLLVL.

This chain joins TRBV7-3 and TRBJ2-1, with TRBD2 identical over 10 bases. CDR1 is SGHTA and CDR2 is FQGTGA in the germline V gene. The CDR3 is 16 residues long. The trim removed 5 bases at V and 9 bases at J, leaving 13 bases unmatched. CDR3 coding DNA: TGTGCCAGCAGCGCCCATCCCAGCGGGAGGGTGGGTGAGCAGTTCTTC. Its protein is CASSAHPSGRVGEQFF.

The chain couples TRBV10-3 to TRBJ2-1; D perhaps matches TRBD1 (5 bases). Trimming pared 9 bases from V and 0 bases from J, leaving 15 bases between. This CDR3 spans 15 amino acids. Germline lookup yields CDR1 ENHRY and CDR2 SYGVKD. In nucleotides, the CDR3 is TGTGCCATACAGGATTCCGGAAGCTCCTACAATGAGCAGTTCTTC. Protein: CAIQDSGSSYNEQFF.

The rearrangement joins TRBV11-2 to TRBJ1-4; D might be TRBD1 (5 bases). V lost 0 bases and J lost 8, with 10 bases in between. CDR3 length: 14 amino acids. Germline V gene data show CDR1 as SGHAT and CDR2 as FQNNGV. The CDR3 protein is CASSLEGVQEKLFF. The DNA for the CDR3 is TGTGCCAGCAGCTTAGAAGGGGTTCAGGAAAAACTGTTTTTT.

The V and J genes are TRBV10-3 and TRBJ1-1, with 7 bases identical to TRBD1. V dropped 0 bases and J dropped 4; count of bases not matched to a gene: 5. The germline CDR1 and CDR2 sequences are ENHRY and SYGVKD. This CDR3 comprises 15 residues. The CDR3 nucleotides read TGTGCCATCAGTGAGTCCGAGGGGGCGGTCACTGAAGCTTTCTTT. Its protein product is CAISESEGAVTEAFF.

The genes are TRBV6-5 and TRBJ1-3; perhaps TRBD1 as D (6 bases). The CDR3 runs 15 residues. Trimming pared 2 bases from V and 0 bases from J, leaving 8 bases between. CDR1 and CDR2 (germline): MNHEY, SVGAGI. This chain's CDR3 is CASSYTGTSGNTIYF. The CDR3 coding sequence is TGTGCCAGCAGTTACACAGGGACCTCTGGAAACACCATATATTTT.

The chain couples TRBV10-1 to TRBJ2-7, with D perhaps matching TRBD2 (5 bases). Trimming took off 8 bases at V and 5 bases at J, with 16 bases between the two ends. The CDR3 runs 13 residues. Germline assignment: CDR1 WNHNN and CDR2 SYGVQD (reference sequence). The CDR3 nucleotides read TGCGCCAGCTCCCCGGGGTATTACGACGAGCAGTACTTC. This codes for CASSPGYYDEQYF.

The V call is TRBV27, the J call TRBJ2-1; TRBD2 matches at 8 bases. The CDR3 has 14 amino acids. The germline CDR1 and CDR2 sequences are MNHEY and SMNVEV (reference sequence). After removal of 3 bases from V and 9 bases from J, the junction contained 7 bases not matched to a gene. The CDR3 DNA reads TGTGCCAGCAGTTTCGGGAGGGAATGGGCTGAGCAGTTCTTC. Translating it yields CASSFGREWAEQFF.

This clone was recorded once. The V gene is TRBV28, the J gene TRBJ1-1; D remains ambiguous. Deletions cut 0 bases from V and 1 base from J, with 9 bases between. Per the germline V gene, CDR1 is MDHEN and CDR2 is SYDVKM. This CDR3 has 15 residues. The CDR3 DNA reads as TGTGCCAGCAGTTTATGGGAGGGCACGAACACTGAAGCTTTCTTT. Translating gives CASSLWEGTNTEAFF.

The chain links TRBV11-2 to TRBJ2-3; tentatively, D is TRBD2 (6 bases). The V gene's germline CDR1 is SGHAT and CDR2 FQNNGV. CDR3 length equals 14 residues. With 8 bases removed from V and 1 base from J, the gap between germline ends came to 13 bases. This chain's CDR3 is CASRTGVGTDTQYF. CDR3 coding DNA: TGTGCCAGCCGTACGGGGGTGGGCACAGATACGCAGTATTTT.

The chain employs TRBV23-1 and TRBJ2-3; perhaps TRBD2 as D (5 bases). TRBV23-1 is recorded as an ORF, its role being uncertain. This CDR3 has 15 residues. V was clipped by 8 bases and J by 0 bases, with 15 bases between them. Here the CDR3 DNA reads TGCGCCAGCGGTCTCCAGCGGTTTAGCACAGATACGCAGTATTTT. It specifies CASGLQRFSTDTQYF.

The CDR3 DNA is TGCGCCAGCAGGTCTAGCGGGAGGGCCTCGGACAATGAGCAGTTCTTC. Its translation is CASRSSGRASDNEQFF. The V call is TRBV5-1, the J call TRBJ2-1, with 12 bases identical to TRBD2. Looked up from germline, CDR1 is SGHRS and CDR2 is YFSETQ. V was pared by 5 bases and J by 5 bases, with 8 bases of the junction left unmatched. The length of the CDR3 is 16 residues.

This sequence joins TRBV5-8 and TRBJ2-7; tentatively, D is TRBD2 (6 bases). Trimming left V 7 bases short and J 3 bases short, with 17 bases between. Germline-derived CDR1 and CDR2 are SGHTS and YDEGEE. The CDR3 has 14 residues. CDR3 sequence reads: CASGRLGRIYEQYF. CDR3 in DNA: TGTGCCAGCGGCCGACTAGGAAGGATCTACGAGCAGTACTTC.

This chain connects TRBV29-1 to TRBJ2-7; 9 bases match TRBD1. This CDR3 is 12 amino acids long. CDR1 is SQVTM, CDR2 ANQGSEA, per germline. J gave up 4 bases and V 7 bases, and 5 bases lay outside the gene matches. CDR3 protein: CSATGTGYEQYF. Written as DNA, the CDR3 is TGCAGCGCAACCGGGACAGGGTACGAGCAGTACTTC.

The chain links TRBV14 to TRBJ2-3; D is perhaps TRBD1 (7 bases). CDR3 length equals 15 residues. V was shortened by 2 bases and J by 3 bases, with 12 bases between the two germline ends. Germline V gives CDR1 SGHDN, CDR2 FVKESK. CDR3 protein: CASSQPTGRTDTQYF. DNA of the CDR3: TGTGCCAGCAGCCAACCGACAGGGAGGACAGATACGCAGTATTTT.

The CDR3 nucleotides read TGTGCCAGCAGCTTACCCCCGCAGGGGGCAAGGGGGAATTCACCCCTCCACTTT. Its protein product is CASSLPPQGARGNSPLHF. This rearrangement joins TRBV7-9 to TRBJ1-6, with TRBD1 matching 8 bases. Germline CDR1 reads SEHNR; CDR2 reads FQNEAQ (reference sequence). After removal of 2 bases from V and 7 bases from J, the junction contained 13 bases not matched to a gene. The CDR3 loop spans 18 amino acids.

The rearrangement joins TRBV5-4 to TRBJ2-1; 7 bases align to TRBD2. Germline V gene sequence: CDR1 SGHNT, CDR2 YYREEE (reference sequence). The CDR3 loop spans 15 amino acids. With V trimmed by 1 base and J by 8 bases, 9 bases remained unmatched. Here the CDR3 DNA reads TGTGCCAGCAGCTTGAGTTGGTACCGGGGGGATGAGCAGTTCTTC. It yields the protein CASSLSWYRGDEQFF.

J is TRBJ2-2 and V is TRBV10-3, with TRBD1 matching 7 bases. Trimming removed 4 bases from V and 3 bases from J; junction bases left unmatched: 5. From germline, CDR1 is ENHRY and CDR2 SYGVKD. The CDR3 spans 15 residues. CDR3 sequence reads: CAISAETGYTGELFF. For the CDR3, the DNA is TGTGCCATCAGTGCCGAGACAGGGTACACCGGGGAGCTGTTTTTT.

The genes are TRBV7-9 and TRBJ2-1; 12 nucleotides match TRBD2. This CDR3 region has 15 residues. J was trimmed by 6 bases and V by 5 bases; bases with no gene match: 5. Germline CDR1 reads SEHNR; CDR2 reads FQNEAQ (reference sequence). CDR3 nucleotide sequence: TGTGCCAGCAGCCGCGGACTAGCGGGATTCAATGAGCAGTTCTTC. Protein: CASSRGLAGFNEQFF. The complete variable domain, with remaining parts taken from reference TRBV7-9 and TRBJ2-1, reads DTGVSQNPRHKITKRGQNVTFRCDPISEHNRLYWYRQTLGQGPEFLTYFQNEAQLEKSRLLSDRFSAERPKGSFSTLEIQRTEQGDSAMYLCASSRGLAGFNEQFFGPGTRLTVL.

This chain connects TRBV7-9 to TRBJ1-1; no clear D. The V and J ends lost 1 base and 4 bases respectively, with 10 bases between them. Germline V CDR1 and CDR2: SEHNR, FQNEAQ (reference sequence). The CDR3 covers 14 residues. CDR3 protein: CASSLGAGPTEAFF. DNA for the CDR3: TGTGCCAGCAGCTTAGGGGCGGGCCCCACTGAAGCTTTCTTT.